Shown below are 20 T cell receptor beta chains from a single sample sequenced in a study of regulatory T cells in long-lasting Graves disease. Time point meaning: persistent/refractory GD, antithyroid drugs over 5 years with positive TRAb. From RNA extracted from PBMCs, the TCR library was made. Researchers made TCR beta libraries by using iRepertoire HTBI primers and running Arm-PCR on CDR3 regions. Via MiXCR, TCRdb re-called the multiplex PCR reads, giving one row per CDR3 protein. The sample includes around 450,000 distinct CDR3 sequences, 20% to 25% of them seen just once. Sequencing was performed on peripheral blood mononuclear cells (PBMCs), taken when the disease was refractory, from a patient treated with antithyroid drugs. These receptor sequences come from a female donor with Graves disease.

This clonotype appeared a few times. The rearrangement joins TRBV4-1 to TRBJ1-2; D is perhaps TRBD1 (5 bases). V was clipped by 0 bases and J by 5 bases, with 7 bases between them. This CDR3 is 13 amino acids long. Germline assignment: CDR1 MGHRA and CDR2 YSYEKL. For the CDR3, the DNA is TGCGCCAGCAGCCAAGAGGGACGATATGGCTACACCTTC. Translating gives CASSQEGRYGYTF.

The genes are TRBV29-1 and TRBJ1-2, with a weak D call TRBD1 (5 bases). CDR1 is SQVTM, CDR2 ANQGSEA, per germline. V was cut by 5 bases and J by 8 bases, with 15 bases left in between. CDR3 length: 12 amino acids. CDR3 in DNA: TGCAGCGTTTTCTCGGACAATGGGGGCTACACCTTC. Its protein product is CSVFSDNGGYTF.

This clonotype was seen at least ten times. The CDR3 region is CASSLGPSYGYTF. The CDR3 coding sequence is TGCGCCAGCAGCTTGGGACCGAGCTATGGCTACACCTTC. V and J are TRBV5-1 and TRBJ1-2; D remains ambiguous. V gave up 0 bases and J gave up 4 bases, with 7 bases separating them. This CDR3 region has 13 residues. Per germline, CDR1 SGHRS and CDR2 YFSETQ.

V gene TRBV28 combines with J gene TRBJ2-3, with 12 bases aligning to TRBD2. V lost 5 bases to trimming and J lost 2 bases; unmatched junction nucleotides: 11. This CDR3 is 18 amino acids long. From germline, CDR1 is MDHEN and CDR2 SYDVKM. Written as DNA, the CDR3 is TGTGCCAGCAGTCCTCCTGGACTAGCGGGAATCCCCACAGATACGCAGTATTTT. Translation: CASSPPGLAGIPTDTQYF. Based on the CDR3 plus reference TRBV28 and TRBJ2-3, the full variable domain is DVKVTQSSRYLVKRTGEKVFLECVQDMDHENMFWYRQDPGLGLRLIYFSYDVKMKEKGDIPEGYSVSREKKERFSLILESASTNQTSMYLCASSPPGLAGIPTDTQYFGPGTRLTVL.

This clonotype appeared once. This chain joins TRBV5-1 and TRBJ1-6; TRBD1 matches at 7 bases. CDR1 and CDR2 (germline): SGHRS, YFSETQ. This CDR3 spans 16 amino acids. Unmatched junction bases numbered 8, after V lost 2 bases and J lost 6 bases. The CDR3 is CASSFESTGPNSPLHF. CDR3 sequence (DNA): TGCGCCAGCAGCTTCGAATCGACAGGGCCTAATTCACCCCTCCACTTT.

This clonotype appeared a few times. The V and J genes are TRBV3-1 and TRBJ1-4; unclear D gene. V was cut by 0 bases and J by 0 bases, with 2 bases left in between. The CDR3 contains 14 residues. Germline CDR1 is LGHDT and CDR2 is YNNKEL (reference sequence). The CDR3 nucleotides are TGTGCCAGCAGCCAAGACGCAACTAATGAAAAACTGTTTTTT. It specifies CASSQDATNEKLFF.

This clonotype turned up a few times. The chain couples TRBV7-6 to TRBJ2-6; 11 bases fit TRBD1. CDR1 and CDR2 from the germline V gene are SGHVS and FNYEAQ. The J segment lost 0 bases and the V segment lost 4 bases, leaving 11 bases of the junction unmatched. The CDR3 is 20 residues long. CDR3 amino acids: CASSSQSAGTGGSGANVLTF. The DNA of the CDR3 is TGTGCCAGCAGCTCGCAATCGGCCGGGACAGGGGGCTCTGGGGCCAACGTCCTGACTTTC.

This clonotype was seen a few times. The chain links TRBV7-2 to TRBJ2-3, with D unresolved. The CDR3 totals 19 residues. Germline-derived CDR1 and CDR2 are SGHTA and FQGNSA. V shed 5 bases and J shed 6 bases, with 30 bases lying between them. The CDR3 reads CASSGFQDRKQTLPDTQYF. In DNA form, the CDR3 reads TGTGCCAGCAGCGGATTTCAGGACCGCAAACAAACACTACCCGATACGCAGTATTTT.

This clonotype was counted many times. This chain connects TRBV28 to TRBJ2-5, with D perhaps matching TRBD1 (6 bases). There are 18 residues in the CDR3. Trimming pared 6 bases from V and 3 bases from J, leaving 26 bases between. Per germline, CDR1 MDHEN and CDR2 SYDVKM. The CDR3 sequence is CASRASDSRPYSKETQYF. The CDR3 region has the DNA TGTGCCAGCAGGGCGTCGGACAGTCGCCCCTACAGTAAAGAGACCCAGTACTTC.

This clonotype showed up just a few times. The CDR3 DNA reads as TGTGCCAGCAGCTTCTCGGGAAGAGTTACTGAAGCTTTCTTT. It specifies CASSFSGRVTEAFF. J is TRBJ1-1 and V is TRBV7-9; D unresolved. V lost 3 bases, J lost 5 bases, and 13 bases lay in between. Germline V lookup: CDR1 SEHNR, CDR2 FQNEAQ (reference sequence). CDR3 size: 14 residues.

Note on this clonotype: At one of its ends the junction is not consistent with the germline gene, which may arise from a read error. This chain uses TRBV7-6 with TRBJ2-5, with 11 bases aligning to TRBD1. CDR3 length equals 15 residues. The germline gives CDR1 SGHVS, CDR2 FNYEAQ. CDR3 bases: TGTGCCAGCAGCCTAGCTGGACAGGGGGCTGAGACCCAGTACTTC. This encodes CASSLAGQGAETQYF.

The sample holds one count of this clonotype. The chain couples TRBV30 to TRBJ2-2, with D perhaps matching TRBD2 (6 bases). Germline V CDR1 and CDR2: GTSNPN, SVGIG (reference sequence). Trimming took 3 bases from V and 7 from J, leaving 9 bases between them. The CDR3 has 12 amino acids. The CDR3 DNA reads TGTGCCTGGAGCCTCGGGGGCGGGGAGCTGTTTTTT. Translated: CAWSLGGGELFF.

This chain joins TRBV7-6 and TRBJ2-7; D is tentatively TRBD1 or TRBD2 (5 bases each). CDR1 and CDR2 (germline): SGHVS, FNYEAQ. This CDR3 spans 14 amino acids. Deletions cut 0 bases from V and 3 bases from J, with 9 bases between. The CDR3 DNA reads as TGTGCCAGCAGCTTAGCGACAGAGGGCTACGAGCAGTACTTC. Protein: CASSLATEGYEQYF.

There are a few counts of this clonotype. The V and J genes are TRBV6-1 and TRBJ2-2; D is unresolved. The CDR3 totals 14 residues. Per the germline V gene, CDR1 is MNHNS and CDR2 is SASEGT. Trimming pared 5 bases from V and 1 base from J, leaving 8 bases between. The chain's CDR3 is CASSRAQNTGELFF. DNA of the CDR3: TGTGCCAGCAGTCGGGCACAGAACACCGGGGAGCTGTTTTTT.

The CDR3 loop is CASSTRDRGPLNSPLHF. The CDR3 nucleotides read TGTGCCAGCAGTACCCGGGACAGGGGGCCACTTAATTCACCCCTCCACTTT. V and J are TRBV28 and TRBJ1-6; 12 positions match TRBD1. There are 17 residues in the CDR3. Germline values: CDR1 MDHEN, CDR2 SYDVKM. V dropped 5 bases and J dropped 6; count of bases not matched to a gene: 8.

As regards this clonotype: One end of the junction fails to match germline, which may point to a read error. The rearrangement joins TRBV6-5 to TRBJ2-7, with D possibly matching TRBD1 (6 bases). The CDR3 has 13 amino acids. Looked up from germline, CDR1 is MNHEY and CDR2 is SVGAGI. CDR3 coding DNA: TGTGCCAGCAGTTCGGACAGAGCCTACGAGCAGTGCTTC. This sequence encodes CASSSDRAYEQCF.

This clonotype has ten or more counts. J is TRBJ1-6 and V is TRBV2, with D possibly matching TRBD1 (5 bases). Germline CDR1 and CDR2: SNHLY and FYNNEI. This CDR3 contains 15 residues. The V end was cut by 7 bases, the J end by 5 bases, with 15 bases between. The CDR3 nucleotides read TGTGCCAGCACCAGCCGGCAGACAGATAATTCACCCCTCCACTTT. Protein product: CASTSRQTDNSPLHF.

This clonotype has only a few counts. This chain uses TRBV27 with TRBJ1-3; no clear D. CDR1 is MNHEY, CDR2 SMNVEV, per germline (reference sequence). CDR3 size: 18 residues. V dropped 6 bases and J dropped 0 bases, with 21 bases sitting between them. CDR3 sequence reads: CASRAARGRVDSGNTIYF. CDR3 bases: TGTGCCAGCAGAGCAGCTCGCGGCCGTGTGGACTCTGGAAACACCATATATTTT.

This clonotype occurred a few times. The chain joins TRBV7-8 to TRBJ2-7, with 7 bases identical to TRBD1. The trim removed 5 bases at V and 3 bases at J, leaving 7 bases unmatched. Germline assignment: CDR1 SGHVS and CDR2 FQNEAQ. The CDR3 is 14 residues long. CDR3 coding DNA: TGTGCCAGCAGCCCCCGGACAGGCTACTACGAGCAGTACTTC. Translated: CASSPRTGYYEQYF.

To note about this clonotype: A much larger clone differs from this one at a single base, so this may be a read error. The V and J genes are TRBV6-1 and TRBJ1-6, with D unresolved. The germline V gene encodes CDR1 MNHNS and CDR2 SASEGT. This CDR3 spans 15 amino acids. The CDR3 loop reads CASSIFDTEGSPFHF. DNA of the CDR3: TGTGCCAGCAGTATCTTCGACACGGAAGGTTCACCCTTCCACTTT.